A single sample gave rise to the 11 T cell receptor beta chains below, sequenced in a study of T-cell reconstitution after alpha-beta-depleted transplantation in children. This sample's TCRbeta library carried unique molecular identifier barcodes. TCRdb passed the PCR reads through MiXCR, listing each CDR3 protein once. The sample includes approximately 400,000 distinct CDR3 sequences, around 16% seen only once; the top ten take 25% to 35%. The sequenced sample was PBMCs, mostly from graft donor cells, obtained 360 days after TCRalphabeta/CD19-depleted stem cell transplant. The receptors stem from a boy less than two years old who had a stem cell transplant for Wiskott-Aldrich syndrome, so the T cells may come from the graft donor.

This clonotype was picked up a small number of times. CDR3 in amino acids: CASSFEGGTYEQYF. CDR3 sequence (DNA): TGTGCCAGCAGTTTTGAGGGGGGAACCTACGAGCAGTACTTC. This rearrangement joins TRBV12-3 or TRBV12-4 to TRBJ2-7; D tentatively reads TRBD1 or TRBD2 (6 bases each). V lost 3 bases, J lost 2 bases, and 11 bases lay in between. The CDR3 sequence is 14 residues long.

V gene TRBV27 combines with J gene TRBJ1-1, with D perhaps matching TRBD1 (5 bases). Trimming cost V 8 bases and J 1 base, with 17 bases left between them. The V gene's germline CDR1 is MNHEY and CDR2 SMNVEV (reference sequence). This CDR3 has 15 residues. As DNA, the CDR3 is TGTGCCAGCCGACAACGGGGCATACCGAACACTGAAGCTTTCTTT. Amino acids: CASRQRGIPNTEAFF.

The sample holds a few counts of this clonotype. The V and J genes are TRBV6-5 and TRBJ2-5, with D possibly matching TRBD1 (6 bases). This CDR3 contains 15 residues. Germline CDR1 is MNHEY and CDR2 is SVGAGI. The V end was cut by 6 bases, the J end by 5 bases, with 19 bases between. The CDR3 DNA sequence: TGTGCCAGCAGCCTTACTGGACAGTCCGGGGAGACCCAGTACTTC. Its protein product is CASSLTGQSGETQYF.

The chain employs TRBV19 and TRBJ2-3, with unresolved D. Trimming stripped 3 bases from V and 1 base from J, with 14 bases between. CDR1 LNHDA and CDR2 SQIVND come from the germline V gene (reference sequence). The CDR3 sequence is 16 residues long. CDR3 DNA: TGTGCCAGTAGTATTTGGGGTTGGCGTGGCACAGATACGCAGTATTTT. Its translation: CASSIWGWRGTDTQYF.

The gene calls are TRBV3-1 and TRBJ2-3; no clear D gene. Germline lookup yields CDR1 LGHDT and CDR2 YNNKEL (reference sequence). The V end lost 1 base, the J end lost 5 bases, and 19 bases lay between the germline ends. This CDR3 region has 17 residues. In nucleotides, the CDR3 is TGTGCCAGCAGCCAAGGTATTAGGGTAAGGCGCGGAGATACGCAGTATTTT. This encodes CASSQGIRVRRGDTQYF.

This clonotype was detected a few times. This chain links TRBV27 with TRBJ2-7; perhaps TRBD2 as D (5 bases). This CDR3 has 13 amino acids. CDR1 and CDR2 (germline): MNHEY, SMNVEV (reference sequence). V was clipped by 3 bases and J by 2 bases, with 8 bases between them. In DNA, the CDR3 is TGTGCCAGCAGTTTGAGGGAGACCTACGAGCAGTACTTC. Translation gives CASSLRETYEQYF.

The sample holds a few counts of this clonotype. V gene TRBV5-1 combines with J gene TRBJ2-7, with 9 bases lining up with TRBD1. Germline assignment: CDR1 SGHRS and CDR2 YFSETQ. The J segment lost 7 bases and the V segment lost 4 bases, leaving 12 bases of the junction unmatched. The CDR3 contains 15 residues. CDR3 sequence: CASSTAGTGIEEQYF. The CDR3 DNA follows: TGCGCCAGCAGCACAGCCGGGACAGGGATAGAAGAGCAGTACTTC. The full variable domain, rest sourced from reference TRBV5-1 and TRBJ2-7, is KAGVTQTPRYLIKTRGQQVTLSCSPISGHRSVSWYQQTPGQGLQFLFEYFSETQRNKGNFPGRFSGRQFSNSRSEMNVSTLELGDSALYLCASSTAGTGIEEQYFGPGTRLTVT.

This chain joins TRBV24-1 and TRBJ2-3; 10 bases line up with TRBD2. The CDR3 spans 15 residues. Germline V gene sequence: CDR1 KGHDR, CDR2 SFDVKD. V trimming: 2 bases; J trimming: 5 bases; junction bases outside the gene matches: 3. CDR3 nucleotides: TGTGCCACCAGTGATTCAAGACTAGCGGGAGATACGCAGTATTTT. It translates to CATSDSRLAGDTQYF.

There are a few counts of this clonotype. The chain links TRBV4-1 to TRBJ2-1; 9 bases line up with TRBD2. Losses at the gene ends were 0 bases for V and 0 bases for J; bases not matched to a gene: 3. The CDR3 is made up of 17 amino acids. Germline lookup yields CDR1 MGHRA and CDR2 YSYEKL. The CDR3 DNA reads TGCGCCAGCAGCCAAGATAGGCGGGGGGGCTCCTACAATGAGCAGTTCTTC. Amino acid sequence: CASSQDRRGGSYNEQFF.

This clonotype was counted a few times. The CDR3 DNA sequence: TGTGCCAGCAGGGCACAGGGCAACTATGGCTACACCTTC. It specifies CASRAQGNYGYTF. The chain employs TRBV7-9 and TRBJ1-2; D perhaps matches TRBD1 (6 bases). The CDR3 totals 13 residues. The V end was cut by 6 bases, the J end by 2 bases, with 10 bases between. CDR1 is SEHNR and CDR2 is FQNEAQ in the germline V gene (reference sequence).

This clonotype was recorded a few times. The chain links TRBV28 to TRBJ2-7, with D maybe TRBD2 (6 bases). Trimming left V 7 bases short and J 0 bases short, with 31 bases between. Germline-derived CDR1 and CDR2 are MDHEN and SYDVKM. There are 20 residues in the CDR3. In DNA, the CDR3 is TGTGCCAGCACTTTTCGCCCAAGCCTCAGAGAGAGGGGAGGCTCCTACGAGCAGTACTTC. It specifies CASTFRPSLRERGGSYEQYF. Full variable domain (rest looked up from reference TRBV28 and TRBJ2-7): DVKVTQSSRYLVKRTGEKVFLECVQDMDHENMFWYRQDPGLGLRLIYFSYDVKMKEKGDIPEGYSVSREKKERFSLILESASTNQTSMYLCASTFRPSLRERGGSYEQYFGPGTRLTVT.